This T cell receptor (beta chain) was retrieved from a study of cytomegalovirus exposure and HLA in healthy donors. As regards this clone: What it binds is unknown.

V trimming: 2 bases; J trimming: 4 bases; junction bases outside the gene matches: 6. The CDR3 totals 16 residues. Germline CDR1 is SGHTA and CDR2 is FQGNSA. It was with 60 Vbeta and 13 Jbeta primers that the PCR ran. The protocol was immunoSEQ multiplex PCR, while the TCRdb copy is restricted to in-frame clones and leaves out a portion. This repertoire shows approximately 190,000 clones, over 75% found once; its top ten account for 6.3%. Study conclusions and caveats: The study listed 150 to 200 cytomegalovirus-associated TCR beta chains. Presence/absence analyses rested on an assumption that sequencing depth was roughly uniform across donors. By a later analysis, the bulk of CMV-associated TCR beta chains appeared HLA-restricted. Accurate predictions that matched the HLA-A and HLA-B alleles of most subjects were reportedly made from TCR beta sequences.

J is TRBJ2-5 and V is TRBV7-2; 11 bases are shared with TRBD2. The sample taken for sequencing was PBMCs. The TCR was taken from a man between 35 and 55 years old in good health and CMV-seropositive. The CDR3: CASSLLAGGSGETQYF. The CDR3, as DNA: TGTGCCAGCAGCTTACTAGCGGGGGGATCGGGAGAGACCCAGTACTTC.